The 8 T cell receptor beta chains given below trace back to one sample, sequenced in a study of T cells in narcolepsy. Only in-frame clones appear in the TCRdb table, and some are missing; sequencing was by immunoSEQ multiplex PCR. The data show 7,700 or so clones, around 61% seen once. Sequences were obtained from CD45RA- memory CD8+ T cells from PBMCs. The receptors originated from a human donor with narcolepsy.

This sequence joins TRBV7-9 and TRBJ1-1, with D hard to call. V lost 3 bases and J 10 bases, leaving 15 bases between the germline ends. This CDR3 has 13 amino acids. Per the germline V gene, CDR1 is SEHNR and CDR2 is FQNEAQ (reference sequence). CDR3 amino acids: CASSLRTYHGAFF. The DNA of the CDR3 is TGTGCCAGCAGCTTGCGGACCTACCATGGAGCTTTCTTT. Looking up the rest from reference TRBV7-9 and TRBJ1-1 gives the full variable domain: DTGVSQNPRHKITKRGQNVTFRCDPISEHNRLYWYRQTLGQGPEFLTYFQNEAQLEKSRLLSDRFSAERPKGSFSTLEIQRTEQGDSAMYLCASSLRTYHGAFFGQGTRLTVV.

The CDR3 protein is CASSEALQGAGYTF. CDR3 sequence (DNA): TGTGCCAGCAGTGAAGCGCTTCAAGGGGCCGGCTACACCTTC. The rearrangement joins TRBV2 to TRBJ1-2, with D perhaps matching TRBD1 (5 bases). CDR3 length equals 14 residues. Trimming shortened V by 0 bases and J by 8 bases, and 13 bases separated the two germline ends. The V gene's germline CDR1 is SNHLY and CDR2 FYNNEI.

This CDR3 is CASSEKPAYGYTF. CDR3 DNA: TGTGCCAGCAGTGAAAAACCAGCTTATGGCTACACCTTC. This chain joins TRBV2 and TRBJ1-2; D call uncertain. The germline gives CDR1 SNHLY, CDR2 FYNNEI. The CDR3 covers 13 residues. The V and J ends lost 2 bases and 5 bases respectively, with 9 bases between them.

V usage is TRBV6-4 and J usage is TRBJ2-1, with 13 bases identical to TRBD2. V shed 3 bases, J shed 8 bases, and the junction held 4 bases outside the gene matches. Germline V gene lookup returns CDR1 MRHNA and CDR2 SNTAGT. This CDR3 has 15 amino acids. The CDR3 bases are TGTGCCAGCAGTGAACTAGCGGGGGGGGGTGATGAGCAGTTCTTC. This translates into CASSELAGGGDEQFF.

This clone was observed a handful of times. The sample contains more than one DNA sequence encoding this CDR3. The chain carries TRBV4-3 and TRBJ1-1; maybe TRBD1 (5 bases). The CDR3 is made up of 14 amino acids. Trimming took off 0 bases at V and 5 bases at J, with 10 bases between the two ends. Germline V CDR1 and CDR2: LGHNA, YSLEER. For the CDR3, the DNA is TGCGCCAGCAGCCAAGAACGGGGGAGTACTGAAGCTTTCTTT. Residues: CASSQERGSTEAFF.

This clone was observed a few times. This chain links TRBV21-1 with TRBJ2-5; the table's D gene call, TRBD2, was not cross checked with the DNA. TRBV21-1 is an annotated pseudogene. This CDR3 region has 15 residues. The DNA of the CDR3 is TGTGCCAGCAGCAAAGGGCTGGGAGGGCAAGAGACCCAGTACTTC. This translates into CASSKGLGGQETQYF.

The chain couples TRBV28 to TRBJ1-2, with D uncertain. The CDR3 totals 16 residues. The germline V gene encodes CDR1 MDHEN and CDR2 SYDVKM. V gave up 1 base and J gave up 2 bases, with 14 bases separating them. The CDR3 loop reads CASSLLRPGSNYGYTF. The CDR3 nucleotides are TGTGCCAGCAGTTTATTGAGGCCGGGTTCCAACTATGGCTACACCTTC.

The chain joins TRBV6-5 to TRBJ2-1; 9 positions agree with TRBD1. J was trimmed by 7 bases and V by 7 bases; bases with no gene match: 8. This CDR3 has 14 residues. Germline loops: CDR1 MNHEY, CDR2 SVGAGI. Here the CDR3 DNA reads TGTGCCAGCAAGCAACAGGGGGCATGGAATGAGCAGTTCTTC. Translated, it gives CASKQQGAWNEQFF.